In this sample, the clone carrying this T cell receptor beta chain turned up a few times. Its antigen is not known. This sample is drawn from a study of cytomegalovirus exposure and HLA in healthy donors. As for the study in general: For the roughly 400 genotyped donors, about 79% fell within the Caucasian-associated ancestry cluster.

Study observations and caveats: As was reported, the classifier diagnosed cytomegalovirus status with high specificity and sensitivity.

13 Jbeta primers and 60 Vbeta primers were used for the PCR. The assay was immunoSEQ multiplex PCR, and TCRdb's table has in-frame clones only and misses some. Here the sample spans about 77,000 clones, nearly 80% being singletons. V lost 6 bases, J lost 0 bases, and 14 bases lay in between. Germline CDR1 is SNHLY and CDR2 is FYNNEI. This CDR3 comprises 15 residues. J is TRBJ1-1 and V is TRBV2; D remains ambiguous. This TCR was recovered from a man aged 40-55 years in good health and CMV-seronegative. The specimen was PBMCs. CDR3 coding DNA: TGTGCCAGCAGCATAAACAGAGATATGAACACTGAAGCTTTCTTT. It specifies CASSINRDMNTEAFF.